These T cell receptor beta chains were read from a single sample in a study of graft-versus-host responses after intestinal transplantation. Generated by immunoSEQ multiplex PCR, the TCRdb table keeps only in-frame clones and is missing some. The top ten hold 2% to 2.5% of the sample, which has approximately 90,000 clones, about 92% seen once. Their cognate antigens are unknown. The input for sequencing was unstimulated CD8+ T cells sorted from spleen or lymph node cells, taken before intestinal transplant. These receptor sequences come from a human donor who received an intestinal transplant. Both conserved end residues are part of each CDR3. A D gene is named only where the DNA matches it firmly. Only some rows state a clone size, as once, few, many or a class for expanded clones.

V gene,D gene,J gene,clone size,CDR3 protein,CDR3 DNA
TRBV15,TRBD2,TRBJ2-5,-,CATSRTGLAGGQETQYF,TGTGCCACCAGCAGGACCGGACTAGCGGGGGGGCAGGAGACCCAGTACTTC
TRBV7-9,TRBD1,TRBJ1-1,-,CASRKQGAPDTEAFF,TGTGCCAGCAGAAAACAGGGGGCGCCTGACACTGAAGCTTTCTTT
TRBV5-1,-,TRBJ2-1,-,CASSLEGPNYNEQFF,TGCGCCAGCAGCTTGGAGGGGCCGAACTACAATGAGCAGTTCTTC
TRBV10-3,-,TRBJ2-3,once,CAISETGTDTQYF,TGTGCCATCAGTGAGACGGGCACAGATACGCAGTATTTT
TRBV4-3,-,TRBJ2-7,-,CASSQPLDGAYEQYF,TGCGCCAGCAGCCAACCCCTGGACGGGGCCTACGAGCAGTACTTC
TRBV7-2,TRBD2,TRBJ2-7,-,CASSPRPGLSGGGHEQYF,TGTGCCAGCAGTCCTCGCCCGGGTTTGAGCGGGGGGGGACACGAGCAGTACTTC
TRBV7-9,-,TRBJ2-1,-,CASSLAGNYNEQFF,TGTGCCAGCAGCTTGGCGGGGAATTACAATGAGCAGTTCTTC
TRBV30,-,TRBJ2-3,-,CAWLGKTDTQYF,TGTGCCTGGTTGGGCAAGACAGATACGCAGTATTTT
TRBV6-6,-,TRBJ1-1,-,CASSYGRGASGTEAFF,TGTGCCAGCAGTTACGGCAGGGGCGCCTCCGGCACTGAAGCTTTCTTT
TRBV7-6,TRBD1,TRBJ2-1,-,CASSFALGQGDEQFF,TGTGCCAGCAGCTTTGCCCTCGGACAGGGCGATGAGCAGTTCTTC
TRBV4-1,TRBD1,TRBJ1-2,-,CASSKTQGARGGYTF,TGCGCCAGCAGCAAAACCCAGGGGGCGCGTGGGGGCTACACCTTC
TRBV30,TRBD1,TRBJ1-5,-,CAGRDRDYQPQHF,TGTGCCGGCCGGGACAGGGATTATCAGCCCCAGCATTTT
TRBV7-6,-,TRBJ1-1,-,CASSPEGVLGTEAFF,TGTGCCAGCAGCCCAGAGGGGGTCTTAGGGACTGAAGCTTTCTTT
TRBV30,TRBD1,TRBJ2-7,-,CAWTAGTGVPEQYF,TGTGCCTGGACTGCGGGGACAGGGGTCCCCGAGCAGTACTTC
TRBV4-3,-,TRBJ1-1,-,CASSPDRGDGTEAFF,TGCGCCAGCAGCCCAGATCGGGGGGATGGCACTGAAGCTTTCTTT
TRBV29-1,TRBD2,TRBJ2-5,-,CSVVQLAGGQETQYF,TGCAGCGTTGTACAACTAGCGGGGGGGCAAGAGACCCAGTACTTC
TRBV30,-,TRBJ1-2,-,CAWSKRSRPNYGYTF,TGTGCCTGGAGTAAAAGGTCCAGGCCTAACTATGGCTACACCTTC
TRBV4-3,-,TRBJ1-2,-,CASSQDEASLVKNYGYTF,TGCGCCAGCAGCCAAGATGAGGCATCGCTCGTAAAGAACTATGGCTACACCTTC
TRBV7-9,TRBD2,TRBJ2-7,-,CASSLTLAGGRSLHYEQYF,TGTGCCAGCAGCTTAACTCTAGCGGGGGGGCGGAGTCTTCACTACGAGCAGTACTTC
TRBV5-8,-,TRBJ2-5,-,CASSSRDTGHETQYF,TGTGCCAGCAGCTCAAGAGACACAGGGCACGAGACCCAGTACTTC
TRBV5-6,TRBD1,TRBJ2-3,-,CASSLGQGLEDTQYF,TGTGCCAGCAGCTTAGGACAGGGGTTGGAAGATACGCAGTATTTT
TRBV2,TRBD1,TRBJ2-5,-,CASRTGGQETQYF,TGTGCCAGCAGGACAGGGGGCCAAGAGACCCAGTACTTC
TRBV18,-,TRBJ2-2,-,CASSRSGEGANTGELFF,TGTGCCAGCTCGCGTTCAGGGGAAGGCGCGAACACCGGGGAGCTGTTTTTT
TRBV7-2,TRBD1,TRBJ2-7,-,CASSPTNRGPASYEQYF,TGTGCCAGCAGCCCCACCAACAGGGGACCGGCCTCCTACGAGCAGTACTTC
TRBV27,-,TRBJ2-7,-,CASSLFLTPPYEQYF,TGTGCCAGCAGTTTATTCCTAACCCCCCCTTACGAGCAGTACTTC
TRBV6-5,-,TRBJ1-1,-,CASRDSLNTEAFF,TGTGCCAGCAGGGACAGCCTTAACACTGAAGCTTTCTTT
TRBV29-1,-,TRBJ2-3,-,CSVGTTEADTQYF,TGCAGCGTGGGGACAACAGAGGCAGATACGCAGTATTTT
TRBV4-3,TRBD1,TRBJ2-7,-,CASSQDGTGLAYEQYF,TGCGCCAGCAGCCAAGATGGGACAGGGTTAGCCTACGAGCAGTACTTC
TRBV7-2,-,TRBJ2-1,-,CASSWGMDEQFF,TGTGCCAGCAGCTGGGGCATGGATGAGCAGTTCTTC
TRBV19,-,TRBJ1-2,few,CASRPGGDYGYTF,TGTGCCAGTAGGCCCGGGGGGGACTATGGCTACACCTTC
TRBV7-9,-,TRBJ1-2,-,CASSSGEDYGYTF,TGTGCCAGCAGCTCAGGGGAAGACTATGGCTACACCTTC
TRBV4-1,TRBD1,TRBJ1-2,-,CASSQLRTGGYGYTF,TGCGCCAGCAGCCAACTACGGACAGGGGGTTATGGCTACACCTTC
TRBV7-9,-,TRBJ1-1,-,CASTSNTEAFF,TGTGCCAGCACTAGTAACACTGAAGCTTTCTTT
TRBV6-5,TRBD1,TRBJ1-2,-,CASSRDRGNYTF,TGTGCCAGCAGTCGGGACAGGGGAAACTACACCTTC
TRBV18,TRBD2,TRBJ2-3,-,CASSRSGGPTSTDTQYF,TGTGCCAGCTCACGGAGCGGGGGGCCAACTAGCACAGATACGCAGTATTTT
TRBV9,-,TRBJ1-1,-,CASSGPQGGTEAFF,TGTGCCAGCAGCGGACCCCAGGGAGGCACTGAAGCTTTCTTT
TRBV4-3,TRBD1,TRBJ1-1,-,CASSQEWDSNTEAFF,TGCGCCAGCAGCCAAGAGTGGGACAGTAACACTGAAGCTTTCTTT
TRBV4-1,TRBD1,TRBJ1-5,-,CASSQSAGGHQPQHF,TGCGCCAGCAGCCAATCTGCAGGGGGCCATCAGCCCCAGCATTTT
TRBV9,-,TRBJ2-3,-,CASSDPRETEDTQYF,TGTGCCAGCAGCGATCCACGGGAAACCGAAGATACGCAGTATTTT
TRBV18,TRBD1,TRBJ2-7,once,CASSPPGTGRYEQYF,TGTGCCAGCTCACCGCCCGGGACAGGCCGGTACGAGCAGTACTTC
TRBV7-2,TRBD1,TRBJ2-5,-,CASSPEGQGVWPSGETQYF,TGTGCCAGCAGCCCCGAAGGCCAGGGGGTTTGGCCCTCCGGGGAGACCCAGTACTTC
TRBV11-2,-,TRBJ2-7,-,CASSLGVYEQYF,TGTGCCAGCAGCTTGGGAGTTTACGAGCAGTACTTC
TRBV6-6,TRBD2,TRBJ2-1,-,CASSRTSGDTYNEQFF,TGTGCCAGCAGCAGGACTAGCGGGGACACCTACAATGAGCAGTTCTTC
TRBV6-6,-,TRBJ2-3,-,CASSSSWGGATDTQYF,TGTGCCAGCAGTTCTTCTTGGGGGGGGGCCACAGATACGCAGTATTTT
TRBV7-8,TRBD1,TRBJ2-1,-,CASSMGQIRNEQFF,TGTGCCAGCAGCATGGGACAGATTAGGAATGAGCAGTTCTTC
TRBV27,TRBD1,TRBJ2-7,-,CASSQRTGAEQYF,TGTGCCAGCAGTCAGCGCACAGGGGCCGAGCAGTACTTC
TRBV5-8,TRBD1,TRBJ1-1,once,CASNSGGQGTEAFF,TGTGCCAGCAACTCAGGGGGACAGGGGACTGAAGCTTTCTTT
TRBV4-3,TRBD1,TRBJ1-4,-,CASSQHDRDNEKLFF,TGCGCCAGCAGCCAACACGACAGGGATAATGAAAAACTGTTTTTT
TRBV4-3,TRBD2,TRBJ2-2,-,CASSQDGVGGLGTGELFF,TGCGCCAGCAGCCAAGATGGGGTAGGGGGACTAGGTACCGGGGAGCTGTTTTTT